This TCR beta chain appears in the sequencing data of a study of T cell repertoires in cytomegalovirus infection. In TCRdb, the reads were re-called with MiXCR into one record per CDR3 protein. The top ten hold about 28% of the sample, which has 150,000 to 200,000 distinct CDR3 sequences, 28% seen once. The CDR3 is made up of 17 amino acids. Germline CDR1 MNHNY, CDR2 SVGAGI (reference sequence). The chain links TRBV6-6 to TRBJ2-3; 16 bases are shared with TRBD2. The TCR originated in a human donor in good health (CMV status not recorded). Some clones in this sample may be carry-over from other donors' samples. Material: PBMCs. CDR3 in DNA: TGTGCAATCTCCGGGACTAGCGGGGGGGCCAGCGCAGATACGCAGTATTTT. This sequence encodes CAISGTSGGASADTQYF.